Included here is one TCR beta chain sequence, with context. Its antigen is as yet unknown. It was with 60 Vbeta and 13 Jbeta primers that the PCR ran. TCRdb's copy holds only in-frame clones and misses some; the assay was immunoSEQ multiplex PCR. The sample holds 150,000 or so clones; about 75% are singletons and the top ten take roughly 2%. The sample is drawn from a study of cytomegalovirus exposure and HLA in healthy donors. General study findings and limits: Within a later analysis, the majority of CMV-associated TCR beta chains appeared HLA-restricted.

The CDR3 loop spans 15 amino acids. Germline lookup yields CDR1 WSHSY and CDR2 SAAADI. V shed 6 bases and J shed 2 bases, with 14 bases lying between them. The sequenced sample was PBMCs. This chain connects TRBV10-2 to TRBJ1-5; no definite D call. This clonotype was obtained from a female donor in good health and CMV-seronegative. CDR3 loop: CASSSGSLGNQPQHF. Here the CDR3 DNA reads TGCGCCAGCAGCAGTGGGAGCCTTGGCAATCAGCCCCAGCATTTT.